Sequencing of this T cell receptor beta chain was carried out in a study of CD8+ T cells in alopecia areata. Worth noting for this clone: The antigen is not known.

The CDR3 spans 19 residues. V was pared by 4 bases and J by 2 bases, with 17 bases of the junction left unmatched. CDR1 and CDR2 (germline): SGHAT, FQNNGV. Extraction of RNA preceded its reverse transcription into cDNA, which served as the sequencing template. This table comes from immunoSEQ multiplex PCR, and its TCRdb copy is limited to in-frame clones, with some not included. This repertoire shows over 3,500 clones, under 70% found once; its top ten account for 15% to 20%. General study points: Scalp lesions, especially in alopecia totalis/universalis, had higher clonality than normal scalp. Shared TCR sequences were less clear between patients than in mice, possibly partly from HLA diversity.

This clonotype was sampled from a human donor in good health. Input material: skin. The chain employs TRBV11-2 and TRBJ2-1; 7 nucleotides align to TRBD1. The CDR3 sequence is CASSSLDRKAQGAYNEQFF. DNA of the CDR3: TGTGCCAGCAGCTCCTTAGACCGAAAAGCCCAGGGGGCCTACAATGAGCAGTTCTTC.